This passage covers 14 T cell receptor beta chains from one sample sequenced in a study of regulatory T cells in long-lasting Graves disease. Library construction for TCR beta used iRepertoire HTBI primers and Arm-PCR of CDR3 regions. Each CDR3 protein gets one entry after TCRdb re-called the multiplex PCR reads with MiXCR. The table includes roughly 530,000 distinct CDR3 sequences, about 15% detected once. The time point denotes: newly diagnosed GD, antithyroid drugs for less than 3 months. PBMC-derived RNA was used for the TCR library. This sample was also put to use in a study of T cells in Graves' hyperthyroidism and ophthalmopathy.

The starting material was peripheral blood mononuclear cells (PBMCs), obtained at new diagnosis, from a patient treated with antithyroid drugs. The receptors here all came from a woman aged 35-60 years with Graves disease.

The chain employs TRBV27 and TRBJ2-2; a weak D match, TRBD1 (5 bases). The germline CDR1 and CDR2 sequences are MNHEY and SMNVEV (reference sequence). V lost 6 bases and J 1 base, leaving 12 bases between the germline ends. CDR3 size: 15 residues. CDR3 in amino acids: CASSTTGQNTGELFF. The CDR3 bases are TGTGCCAGCAGCACTACAGGACAGAACACCGGGGAGCTGTTTTTT.

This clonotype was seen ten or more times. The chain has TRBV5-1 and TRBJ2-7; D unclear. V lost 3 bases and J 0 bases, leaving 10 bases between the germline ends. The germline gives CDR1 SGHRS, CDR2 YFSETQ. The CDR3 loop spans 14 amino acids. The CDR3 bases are TGCGCCAGCAGCTCAACGGCCAGCTCCTACGAGCAGTACTTC. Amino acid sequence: CASSSTASSYEQYF.

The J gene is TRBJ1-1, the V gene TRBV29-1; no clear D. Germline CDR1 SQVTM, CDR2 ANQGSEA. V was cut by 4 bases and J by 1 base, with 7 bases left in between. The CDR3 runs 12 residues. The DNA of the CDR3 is TGCAGCGTTGCACGACCGAACACTGAAGCTTTCTTT. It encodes CSVARPNTEAFF.

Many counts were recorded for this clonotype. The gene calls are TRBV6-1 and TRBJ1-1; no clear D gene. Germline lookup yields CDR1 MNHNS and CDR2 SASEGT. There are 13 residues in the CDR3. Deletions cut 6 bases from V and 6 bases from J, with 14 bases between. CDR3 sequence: CASRTIQRPEAFF. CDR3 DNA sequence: TGTGCCAGCAGGACTATTCAACGGCCTGAAGCTTTCTTT.

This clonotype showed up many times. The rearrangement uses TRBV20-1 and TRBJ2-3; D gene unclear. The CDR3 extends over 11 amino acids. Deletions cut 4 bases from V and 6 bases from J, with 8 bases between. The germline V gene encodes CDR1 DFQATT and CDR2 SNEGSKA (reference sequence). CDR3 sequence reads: CSATDLDTQYF. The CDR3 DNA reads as TGCAGTGCTACGGATCTGGATACGCAGTATTTT.

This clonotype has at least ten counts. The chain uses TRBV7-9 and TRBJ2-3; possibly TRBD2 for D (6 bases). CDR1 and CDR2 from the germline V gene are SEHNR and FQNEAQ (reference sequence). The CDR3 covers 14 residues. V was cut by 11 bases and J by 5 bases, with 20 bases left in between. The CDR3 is CAPETLRGGDTQYF. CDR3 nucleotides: TGTGCCCCCGAGACCTTGAGGGGAGGAGATACGCAGTATTTT.

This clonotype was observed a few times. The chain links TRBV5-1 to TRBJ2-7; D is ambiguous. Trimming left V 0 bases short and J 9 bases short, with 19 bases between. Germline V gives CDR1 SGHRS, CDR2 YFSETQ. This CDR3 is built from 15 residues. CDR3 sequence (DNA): TGCGCCAGCAGCTTGGAGGTCAAAAAAGAAGCTGGGCAGTACTTC. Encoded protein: CASSLEVKKEAGQYF.

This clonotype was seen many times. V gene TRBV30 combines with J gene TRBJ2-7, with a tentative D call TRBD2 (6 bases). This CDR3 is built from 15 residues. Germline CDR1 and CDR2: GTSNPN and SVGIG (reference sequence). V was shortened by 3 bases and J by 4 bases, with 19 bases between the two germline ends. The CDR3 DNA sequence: TGTGCCTGGAGGCTTGGGACTCACTCCGGGTACGAGCAGTACTTC. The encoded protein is CAWRLGTHSGYEQYF.

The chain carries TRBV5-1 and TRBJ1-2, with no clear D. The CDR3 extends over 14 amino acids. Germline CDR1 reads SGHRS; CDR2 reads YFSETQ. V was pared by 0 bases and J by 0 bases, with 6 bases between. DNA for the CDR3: TGCGCCAGCAGCTTGGATGTCACTAACTATGGCTACACCTTC. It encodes CASSLDVTNYGYTF.

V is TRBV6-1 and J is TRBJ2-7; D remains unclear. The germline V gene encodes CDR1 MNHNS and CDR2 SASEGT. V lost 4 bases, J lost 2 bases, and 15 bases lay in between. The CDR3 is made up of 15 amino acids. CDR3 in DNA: TGTGCCAGCAGTGGGCCCCGAGGTTACCCCTACGAGCAGTACTTC. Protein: CASSGPRGYPYEQYF.

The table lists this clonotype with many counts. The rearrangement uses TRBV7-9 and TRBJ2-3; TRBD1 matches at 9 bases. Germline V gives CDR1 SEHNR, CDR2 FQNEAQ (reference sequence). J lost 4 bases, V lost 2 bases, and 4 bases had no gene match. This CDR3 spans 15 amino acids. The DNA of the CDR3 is TGTGCCAGCAGCTTATTGGGACAGGGCGCAGATACGCAGTATTTT. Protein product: CASSLLGQGADTQYF.

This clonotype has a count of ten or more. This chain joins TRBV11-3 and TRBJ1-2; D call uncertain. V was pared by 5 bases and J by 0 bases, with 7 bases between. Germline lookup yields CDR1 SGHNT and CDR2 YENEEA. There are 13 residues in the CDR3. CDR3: CASSTGPNYGYTF. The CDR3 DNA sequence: TGTGCCAGCAGCACGGGTCCTAACTATGGCTACACCTTC.

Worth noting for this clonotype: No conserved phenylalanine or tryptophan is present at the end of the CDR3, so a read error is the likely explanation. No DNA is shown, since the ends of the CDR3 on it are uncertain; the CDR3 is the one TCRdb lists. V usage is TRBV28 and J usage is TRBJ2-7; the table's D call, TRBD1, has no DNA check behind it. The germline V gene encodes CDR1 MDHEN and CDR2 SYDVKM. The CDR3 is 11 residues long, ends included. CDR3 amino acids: CACSSPGQGAI.

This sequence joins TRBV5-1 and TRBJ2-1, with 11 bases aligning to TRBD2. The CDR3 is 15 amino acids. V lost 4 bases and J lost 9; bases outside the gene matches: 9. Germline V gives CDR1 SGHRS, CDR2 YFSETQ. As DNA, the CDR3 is TGCGCCAGCAGCATCGATAGCGGGGGGGCCGGTGAGCAGTTCTTC. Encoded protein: CASSIDSGGAGEQFF.